This is a list of T cell receptor beta chains from one sample in a study of beta chain features in type 1 diabetes. Sequencing used immunoSEQ multiplex PCR; TCRdb keeps in-frame clones, though not all of them. The data contain 150,000 to 190,000 clones, 10% to 13% of them singletons. The specimen was central memory CD4+ T cells from blood. The receptors were gathered from a man aged 25 to 40 with type 1 diabetes. CDR3s leave out the opening cysteine and the closing phenylalanine or tryptophan.

V	J	length	CDR3
TRBV7-2	TRBJ2-7	13	ASSRTSGGPYEQY
TRBV7-2	TRBJ2-4	12	ASSVSQGAGIQY
TRBV7-8	TRBJ2-3	11	ATLAERTDTQY
TRBV6-6	TRBJ2-7	11	ASSYGQIYEQY
TRBV28	TRBJ1-4	10	ASSFGEGKLF
TRBV18	TRBJ1-1	10	ASSAINGEAF
TRBV11-2	TRBJ1-1	13	ASSSETGRFTEAF
TRBV7-3	TRBJ1-2	12	ASSTGQRSYGYT
TRBV20-1	TRBJ2-1	9	SAQRQGAQF
TRBV28	TRBJ2-7	10	ASGTTTYEQY
TRBV9	TRBJ2-4	13	ASSPRVSGSNIQY
TRBV5-6	TRBJ2-1	15	ASSPRWLAGGFNEQF
TRBV7-2	TRBJ1-5	12	ASSVDRNYQPQH
TRBV5-1	TRBJ1-3	12	ASSPGESGNTIY
TRBV5-1	TRBJ2-7	13	ASSLERGRVLEQY
TRBV5-1	TRBJ2-3	13	ASRMDGDSTDTQY
TRBV29-1	TRBJ2-7	10	SVGTQTYEQY
TRBV7-2	TRBJ2-5	10	ASSSYQETQY
TRBV4-2	TRBJ2-1	13	ASSQAWGADNEQF
TRBV4-1	TRBJ1-5	13	ASSQDPRPNQPQH
TRBV2	TRBJ2-2	13	ASRTSGSNTGELF
TRBV15	TRBJ2-1	13	ATSRASGVYNEQF
TRBV2	TRBJ2-1	13	ASSEASGPYNEQF
TRBV7-9	TRBJ1-1	10	ASSRRGEEAF
TRBV5-1	TRBJ2-3	11	ATSREATDTQY
TRBV19	TRBJ2-7	11	ASSFTYSYEQY
TRBV6-1	TRBJ2-7	11	ASSGDRGLEQY
TRBV14	TRBJ1-1	13	ASSQNGERLGEAF